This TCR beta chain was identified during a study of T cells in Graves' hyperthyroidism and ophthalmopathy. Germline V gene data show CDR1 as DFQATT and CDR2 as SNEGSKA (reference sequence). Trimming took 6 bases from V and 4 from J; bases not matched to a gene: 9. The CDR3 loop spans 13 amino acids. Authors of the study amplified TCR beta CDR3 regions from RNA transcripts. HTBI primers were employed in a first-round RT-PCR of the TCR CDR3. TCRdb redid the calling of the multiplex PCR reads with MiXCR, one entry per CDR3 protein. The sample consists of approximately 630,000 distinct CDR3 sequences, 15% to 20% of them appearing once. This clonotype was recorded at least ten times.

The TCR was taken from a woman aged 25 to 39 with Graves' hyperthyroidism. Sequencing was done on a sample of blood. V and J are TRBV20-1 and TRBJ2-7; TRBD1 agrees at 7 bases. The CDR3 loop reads CSAIRDSVYEQYF. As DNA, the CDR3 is TGCAGTGCAATCCGGGACAGCGTATACGAGCAGTACTTC.